This T cell receptor (beta chain) was sequenced in a study of blood T cells in healthy people across ages. For the second PCR, which ran for about 7 to 12 cycles, a sample-barcoded 5' primer and a J-beta primer mix were used. With 12 random nucleotides, a template-switch adaptor tagged each individual cDNA molecule. Every sample returned 2.5 million or more CDR3-containing paired-end reads. Via MiXCR, TCRdb re-called the 5' RACE reads, giving one row per CDR3 protein. The sample has approximately 680,000 distinct CDR3 sequences; roughly 32% are singletons. V lost 11 bases and J lost 2; bases outside the gene matches: 7. The CDR3 length is 13 residues. Looked up from germline, CDR1 is ENHRY and CDR2 is SYGVKD.

The chain carries TRBV10-3 and TRBJ1-1; TRBD1 aligns across 8 bases. This receptor was taken from a woman older than 75 in good health. The material sequenced was blood. The CDR3 DNA is TGTGCCGGCCAACAGGGGGAAAACACTGAAGCTTTCTTT. As protein: CAGQQGENTEAFF.